These T cell receptor beta chains were read from a single sample in a study of cytomegalovirus exposure and HLA in healthy donors. Generated by immunoSEQ multiplex PCR, the TCRdb table keeps only in-frame clones and is missing some. Here the sample spans 140,000 to 150,000 clones, 80% to 90% being singletons. Sequenced input: PBMCs. These receptors all come from a man between 18 and 35 years old in good health and CMV-seropositive. CDR3s include the opening cysteine and the closing phenylalanine or tryptophan. The order of the fields is CDR3 length, clone size, V gene, J gene, CDR3 protein. The size field is filled for only some rows; it gives once, few, many or a size class.

length: 12; size: .; V: TRBV19; J: TRBJ1-2; CDR3: CASKHRNYGYTF
length: 16; size: .; V: TRBV18; J: TRBJ2-2; CDR3: CASSPPNGMNTGELFF
length: 16; size: once; V: TRBV19; J: TRBJ2-7; CDR3: CASSTQPGQGVYEQYF
length: 17; size: many; V: TRBV18; J: TRBJ1-1; CDR3: CASSPRSPGQGGTEAFF
length: 15; size: .; V: TRBV6-5; J: TRBJ2-7; CDR3: CATQTSGRIWYEQYF
length: 15; size: .; V: TRBV4-1; J: TRBJ1-1; CDR3: CASSQDQGLATEAFF
length: 14; size: .; V: TRBV10-3; J: TRBJ2-4; CDR3: CAISESSGGNIQYF
length: 15; size: .; V: TRBV19; J: TRBJ1-5; CDR3: CASSKGRQGNQPQHF
length: 14; size: once; V: TRBV19; J: TRBJ2-7; CDR3: CASSIGDRLYEQYF
length: 16; size: .; V: TRBV9; J: TRBJ1-1; CDR3: CASSDSLTGFSTEAFF
length: 12; size: once; V: TRBV6-5; J: TRBJ1-1; CDR3: CASSATDREAFF
length: 15; size: .; V: TRBV19; J: TRBJ2-1; CDR3: CASSTQGARRDEQFF
length: 11; size: .; V: TRBV6-5; J: TRBJ2-2; CDR3: CASSEPGELFF
length: 14; size: once; V: TRBV4-1; J: TRBJ2-7; CDR3: CASSPRAGLYEQYF
length: 14; size: once; V: TRBV9; J: TRBJ1-1; CDR3: CASSVVGGYTEAFF
length: 15; size: .; V: TRBV10-3; J: TRBJ1-5; CDR3: CAIRGGQGSNQPQHF
length: 14; size: .; V: TRBV28; J: TRBJ1-2; CDR3: CASSFSTGSSGYTF
length: 14; size: .; V: TRBV27; J: TRBJ1-5; CDR3: CASTLVGGSQPQHF
length: 14; size: once; V: TRBV5-1; J: TRBJ1-1; CDR3: CASSLAVMNTEAFF
length: 15; size: .; V: TRBV4-1; J: TRBJ2-3; CDR3: CASSHTGASTDTQYF
length: 16; size: .; V: TRBV7-2; J: TRBJ2-7; CDR3: CASSLRTVGFMYEQYF
length: 14; size: .; V: TRBV10-1; J: TRBJ2-7; CDR3: CASSPGQGLTEQYF
length: 14; size: .; V: TRBV7-3; J: TRBJ2-7; CDR3: CASSPGTVSYEQYF
length: 18; size: .; V: TRBV19; J: TRBJ2-1; CDR3: CASSTPKITGQGANEQFF
length: 16; size: .; V: TRBV6-5; J: TRBJ2-2; CDR3: CASSWEGRVTTGELFF
length: 14; size: .; V: TRBV10-2; J: TRBJ2-7; CDR3: CASSGGQGAYEQYF
length: 15; size: .; V: TRBV2; J: TRBJ2-7; CDR3: CASSEAGGPIYEQYF
length: 11; size: .; V: TRBV2; J: TRBJ1-1; CDR3: CASRSYTEAFF
length: 15; size: .; V: TRBV12-5; J: TRBJ2-7; CDR3: CASGTSSGRWYEQYF
length: 15; size: .; V: TRBV6-5; J: TRBJ2-1; CDR3: CASRADRGENNEQFF
length: 15; size: .; V: TRBV6-4; J: TRBJ1-1; CDR3: CASRTESTGNTEAFF
length: 12; size: .; V: TRBV5-6; J: TRBJ2-1; CDR3: CASSPRPNEQFF
length: 11; size: .; V: TRBV2; J: TRBJ1-2; CDR3: CASRTSNGYTF
length: 15; size: .; V: TRBV5-1; J: TRBJ2-4; CDR3: CASSLPIAGVHIQYF
length: 13; size: .; V: TRBV6-5; J: TRBJ2-7; CDR3: CASRLAGGNEQYF
length: 14; size: .; V: TRBV10-3; J: TRBJ1-2; CDR3: CAISENQSQRGYTF
length: 14; size: .; V: TRBV5-4; J: TRBJ2-5; CDR3: CASSLSAAEETQYF
length: 13; size: .; V: TRBV7-8; J: TRBJ2-1; CDR3: CASSGQIYNEQFF
length: 14; size: few; V: TRBV7-9; J: TRBJ1-1; CDR3: CASSLKGQGDEAFF
length: 14; size: .; V: TRBV5-8; J: TRBJ1-1; CDR3: CASSFGSGRARTFF
length: 16; size: .; V: TRBV7-6; J: TRBJ2-2; CDR3: CASSRTRTGDTGELFF
length: 14; size: .; V: TRBV2; J: TRBJ2-6; CDR3: CASTSGSGANVLTF
length: 13; size: .; V: TRBV7-9; J: TRBJ1-1; CDR3: CASSLEGITEAFF
length: 15; size: few; V: TRBV30; J: TRBJ2-7; CDR3: CAWSGGTGASYEQYF
length: 13; size: few; V: TRBV4-2; J: TRBJ2-7; CDR3: CASSQNGPYEQYF
length: 13; size: once; V: TRBV14; J: TRBJ1-2; CDR3: CASSPGRVGGYTF
length: 14; size: .; V: TRBV5-4; J: TRBJ1-1; CDR3: CASSLAGLGTEAFF